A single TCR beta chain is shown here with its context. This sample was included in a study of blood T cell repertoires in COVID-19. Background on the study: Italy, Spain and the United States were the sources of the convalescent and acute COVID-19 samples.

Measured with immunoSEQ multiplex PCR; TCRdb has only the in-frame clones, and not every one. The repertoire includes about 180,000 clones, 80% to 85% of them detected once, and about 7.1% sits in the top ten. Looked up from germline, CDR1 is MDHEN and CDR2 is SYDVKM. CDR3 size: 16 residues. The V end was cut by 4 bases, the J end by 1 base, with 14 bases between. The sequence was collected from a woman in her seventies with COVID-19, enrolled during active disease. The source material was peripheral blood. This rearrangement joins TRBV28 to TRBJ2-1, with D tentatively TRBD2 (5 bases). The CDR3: CASSSPRRGSYNEQFF. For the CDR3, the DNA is TGTGCCAGCAGTTCGCCTAGACGGGGATCCTACAATGAGCAGTTCTTC.